The sequence of this T cell receptor (beta chain) was determined in a study of OX40 agonist ivuxolimab in advanced cancers. The CDR3 totals 15 residues. The germline V gene has CDR1 KGHSH and CDR2 LQKENI. V lost 2 bases and J lost 5, with 12 bases in between. Generated by immunoSEQ multiplex PCR, the TCRdb table keeps only in-frame clones and is missing some. In the table there are 70,000 to 85,000 clones, about four fifths of which are singletons. Specimen: CD4+ or CD8+ T cells sorted from blood, collected in a trial of the OX40 agonist ivuxolimab. The receptor's source is an adult with an advanced solid tumor such as melanoma, head and neck, liver or kidney cancer. The chain links TRBV18 to TRBJ2-2; D is unclear. The CDR3 region is CASSPTTRRTGELFF. In DNA, the CDR3 is TGTGCCAGCTCACCAACTACCCGGCGGACCGGGGAGCTGTTTTTT. Together with reference TRBV18 and TRBJ2-2, the CDR3 gives the full variable domain: NAGVMQNPRHLVRRRGQEARLRCSPMKGHSHVYWYRQLPEEGLKFMVYLQKENIIDESGMPKERFSAEFPKEGPSILRIQQVVRGDSAAYFCASSPTTRRTGELFFGEGSRLTVL.